This entry lists 10 T cell receptor beta chains sequenced from one sample in a study of a mutant IDH1 vaccine in newly diagnosed glioma. Time point noted: baseline, week 1 (first vaccination visit). Treatment given: pre-vaccination baseline after standard-of-care therapy. Generated by immunoSEQ multiplex PCR, the TCRdb table keeps only in-frame clones and is missing some. The sample has about 69,000 clones; 86% are singletons. Sample: PBMCs, taken from a glioma patient treated with radiotherapy, temozolomide or both. Receptor source: a man aged 25 to 40 with glioma.

The chain carries TRBV19 and TRBJ1-2, with unresolved D. This CDR3 has 15 amino acids. V lost 3 bases and J lost 5, with 16 bases in between. Looked up from germline, CDR1 is LNHDA and CDR2 is SQIVND (reference sequence). The CDR3 DNA follows: TGTGCCAGTAGTATCGAGGCAGGCGGGAGGTATGGCTACACCTTC. This gives the protein CASSIEAGGRYGYTF.

The DNA for the CDR3 is TGTGCCAGCAGCCTCACGGGACAGGGGGCCACTGAAGCTTTCTTT. This gives the protein CASSLTGQGATEAFF. The chain uses TRBV2 and TRBJ1-1, with 12 bases identical to TRBD1. The CDR3 runs 15 residues. Trimming cost V 6 bases and J 4 bases; bases outside gene matches: 6. Germline CDR1 SNHLY, CDR2 FYNNEI.

The V call is TRBV29-1, the J call TRBJ2-5, with D possibly matching TRBD1 (6 bases). The germline gives CDR1 SQVTM, CDR2 ANQGSEA. The CDR3 consists of 11 residues. Trimming left V 6 bases short and J 5 bases short, with 10 bases between. For the CDR3, the DNA is TGCAGCGTAGCTACAGGGGAGACCCAGTACTTC. This sequence encodes CSVATGETQYF.

This clone has a single count. The genes are TRBV9 and TRBJ1-3; TRBD1 aligns across 9 bases. Trimming removed 0 bases from V and 4 bases from J; junction bases left unmatched: 8. CDR3 length: 17 residues. From germline, CDR1 is SGDLS and CDR2 YYNGEE. The CDR3 coding sequence is TGTGCCAGCAGCGTAGCGGTACAGGGGGCGCGGGGAAACACCATATATTTT. Encoded protein: CASSVAVQGARGNTIYF.

This clone appeared a single time. CDR3 sequence: CASSPILPQQFF. The CDR3, as DNA: TGTGCCAGCTCACCAATTTTGCCTCAGCAGTTCTTC. The rearrangement links TRBV18 to TRBJ2-1, with D uncertain. Germline CDR1 reads KGHSH; CDR2 reads LQKENI. The germline V and J ends were trimmed by 2 bases and 11 bases, with 10 bases remaining between them. The CDR3 consists of 12 residues.

The chain is built from TRBV19 and TRBJ1-1; D not certain. Per the germline V gene, CDR1 is LNHDA and CDR2 is SQIVND (reference sequence). The CDR3 sequence is 15 residues long. V lost 3 bases and J lost 4, with 15 bases in between. CDR3 region: CASSMAAGAVTEAFF. The CDR3 region has the DNA TGTGCCAGTAGTATGGCAGCGGGCGCAGTCACTGAAGCTTTCTTT.

V is TRBV12-5 and J is TRBJ2-7; TRBD1 matches at 8 bases. Trimming removed 0 bases from V and 3 bases from J; junction bases left unmatched: 16. In germline, CDR1 is LGHNT, CDR2 FRNRAP. CDR3 length: 19 residues. The CDR3 DNA sequence: TGTGCTAGTGGTTTGGTAAGGACAGGGTTCGGTAAATCCTACTACGAGCAGTACTTC. Protein: CASGLVRTGFGKSYYEQYF.

This chain uses TRBV5-4 with TRBJ1-1; the match to TRBD1 covers 8 bases. Per germline, CDR1 SGHNT and CDR2 YYREEE (reference sequence). The ends lost 3 bases at V and 5 bases at J; junction bases unmatched: 15. This CDR3 is 17 amino acids long. The CDR3 region has the DNA TGTGCCAGCAGCTGGAGACGGGCAGGGGGCAGGAGTACTGAAGCTTTCTTT. Protein product: CASSWRRAGGRSTEAFF.

The chain recombines TRBV5-1 with TRBJ1-3; tentatively, D is TRBD1 (5 bases). Germline loops: CDR1 SGHRS, CDR2 YFSETQ. The CDR3 extends over 12 amino acids. Between the trimmed V and J ends, which lost 1 base and 7 bases, there was a span of 6 bases. CDR3 nucleotides: TGCGCCAGCAGCTTGCCAGGGAACACCATATATTTT. Translated: CASSLPGNTIYF.

The gene calls are TRBV18 and TRBJ1-3; a weak D match, TRBD1 (5 bases). The CDR3 sequence is 15 residues long. Trimming removed 0 bases from V and 2 bases from J, with 8 bases in between. Germline V lookup: CDR1 KGHSH, CDR2 LQKENI. The CDR3 DNA is TGTGCCAGCTCACCACCGGGACTTACTGGAAACACCATATATTTT. Translating gives CASSPPGLTGNTIYF. The entire variable domain, with the rest obtained from reference TRBV18 and TRBJ1-3, is as follows: NAGVMQNPRHLVRRRGQEARLRCSPMKGHSHVYWYRQLPEEGLKFMVYLQKENIIDESGMPKERFSAEFPKEGPSILRIQQVVRGDSAAYFCASSPPGLTGNTIYFGEGSWLTVV.